This T cell receptor (beta chain) comes out of a study of graft-versus-host responses after intestinal transplantation. Study-level background: Transplant recipients had multivisceral, liver-intestinal, or isolated intestinal grafts. Notes on the study in general: Among recipient marrow samples, GvH clones were found; some appeared first in ileum or blood. Peak circulating GvH clone levels tracked with early post-transplant HvG declines. Some patients had graft-donor T cell macrochimerism, and their allografts showed high graft-versus-host to host-versus-graft clonal ratios.

TCRdb's table, derived via immunoSEQ multiplex PCR, lists solely in-frame clones and lacks some. The data contain 85,000 to 100,000 clones, roughly 90% of them seen just once; the ten biggest clones take up around 0.17%. Unmatched junction bases numbered 10, after V lost 4 bases and J lost 6 bases. The CDR3 covers 16 residues. Germline-derived CDR1 and CDR2 are SGHAT and FQNNGV. As to this clone: Antigen specificity is unknown.

The sample was unstimulated CD4+ T cells sorted from spleen or lymph node cells, taken before intestinal transplant. The receptor comes from a human donor who received an intestinal transplant. The V gene is TRBV11-2, the J gene TRBJ2-7, with 12 nucleotides matching TRBD2. The chain's CDR3 is CASSSSLAGGPLEQYF. CDR3 nucleotides: TGTGCCAGCAGCTCCTCCCTAGCGGGAGGGCCTCTCGAGCAGTACTTC.